The 5 T cell receptor beta chains listed next were all sequenced from one sample in a study of blood T cells in healthy people across ages. The second PCR ran about 6 to 12 cycles with a sample-barcoded 5' primer and J-beta primers. Each CDR3 protein gets one entry after TCRdb re-called the 5' RACE reads with MiXCR. The repertoire holds approximately 800,000 distinct CDR3 sequences, approximately 67% seen once, with approximately 30% in the top ten. Sequenced: blood. These TCRs come from a man aged 25-45 years in good health.

The V gene is TRBV6-2 or TRBV6-3, the J gene TRBJ2-1; TRBD2 matches 9 bases. The germline CDR1 and CDR2 sequences are MNHEY and SVGEGT. The CDR3 has 19 residues. The J segment lost 0 bases and the V segment lost 5 bases, leaving 14 bases of the junction unmatched. In DNA form, the CDR3 reads TGTGCCAGCAGTCTCCCGGGACTAGCCAATTTTGGCTCCTACAATGAGCAGTTCTTC. Protein sequence: CASSLPGLANFGSYNEQFF.

This clonotype was counted at least ten times. The chain combines TRBV20-1 with TRBJ2-6, with D perhaps TRBD2 (5 bases). Deletions cut 5 bases from V and 3 bases from J, with 5 bases between. The CDR3 is 12 residues long. Per the germline V gene, CDR1 is DFQATT and CDR2 is SNEGSKA (reference sequence). CDR3 protein: CSARGGANVLTF. CDR3 nucleotide sequence: TGCAGTGCTCGGGGTGGGGCCAACGTCCTGACTTTC.

V and J are TRBV6-1 and TRBJ1-5, with unresolved D. Germline V gene sequence: CDR1 MNHNS, CDR2 SASEGT. There are 14 residues in the CDR3. Trimming removed 7 bases from V and 0 bases from J, with 10 bases in between. CDR3 nucleotide sequence: TGTGCCAGCAACAAACTTAATAGCAATCAGCCCCAGCATTTT. Translation gives CASNKLNSNQPQHF.

This clonotype has a handful of counts. The chain has TRBV6-6 and TRBJ2-5; D might be TRBD2 (6 bases). Per the germline V gene, CDR1 is MNHNY and CDR2 is SVGAGI (reference sequence). The length of the CDR3 is 17 residues. V lost 2 bases, J lost 5 bases, and 21 bases lay in between. CDR3 DNA: TGTGCCAGCAGTTACGGATTTGGGGGGATCGTCGAGGAGACCCAGTACTTC. Translating gives CASSYGFGGIVEETQYF.

This sequence joins TRBV6-5 and TRBJ2-7, with 7 bases identical to TRBD1. J was trimmed by 7 bases and V by 5 bases; bases with no gene match: 17. The CDR3 is 16 residues long. Germline V gives CDR1 MNHEY, CDR2 SVGAGI. This CDR3 is CASSPLSRGTVYEQYF. The CDR3, as DNA: TGTGCCAGCAGTCCCTTATCAAGGGGGACAGTATATGAGCAGTACTTC.